This T cell receptor (beta chain) was sequenced for a study of shared clonotypes between healthy human individuals. Deep was the level at which the assay was run. The genomic DNA of each subset was split evenly across several immunoSEQ plates. Method: immunoSEQ multiplex PCR; TCRdb's copy keeps in-frame clones and lacks some. The sample lists roughly 650,000 clones; about 96% were seen once. Study-wide findings and caveats: Around 5.4% of naive CD4 clonotypes were common to several donors.

On this clone itself: What it binds is not known.

The CDR3 length is 11 residues. Trimming removed 0 bases at V and 8 bases at J, with 4 bases between. Germline lookup yields CDR1 MNHNS and CDR2 SASEGT. Material for sequencing was naive CD4+ T cells sorted from blood. The sample's subset: CD45RA+ positively selected. V is TRBV6-1 and J is TRBJ1-2; no definite D call. This sequence originates from a woman younger than 45 in good health. CDR3: CASSEAQGYTF. As DNA, the CDR3 is TGTGCCAGCAGTGAAGCGCAGGGCTACACCTTC.